The sequence of this T cell receptor (beta chain) was determined in a study of T cells in localized non-small cell lung cancer. Only in-frame clones appear in the TCRdb table, and some are missing; sequencing was by immunoSEQ multiplex PCR. This table holds 30,000 or so clones, 80% to 90% found once. The CDR3 runs 15 residues. Germline CDR1 and CDR2: GTSNPN and SVGIG (reference sequence). The junction had 6 bases not matched to a gene; V was cut back by 5 bases and J by 0 bases. The TCR sequence derives from a woman between 35 and 75 years old with stage I lung adenocarcinoma. J is TRBJ2-3 and V is TRBV30; 9 bases are a match to TRBD1. Material: peripheral blood, obtained before any cancer treatment. CDR3 sequence: CAWGGTGTSTDTQYF. For the CDR3, the DNA is TGTGCCTGGGGTGGGACAGGGACTAGCACAGATACGCAGTATTTT. The complete variable domain, with remaining parts taken from reference TRBV30 and TRBJ2-3, reads SQTIHQWPATLVQPVGSPLSLECTVEGTSNPNLYWYRQAAGRGLQLLFYSVGIGQISSEVPQNLSASRPQDRQFILSSKKLLLSDSGFYLCAWGGTGTSTDTQYFGPGTRLTVL.